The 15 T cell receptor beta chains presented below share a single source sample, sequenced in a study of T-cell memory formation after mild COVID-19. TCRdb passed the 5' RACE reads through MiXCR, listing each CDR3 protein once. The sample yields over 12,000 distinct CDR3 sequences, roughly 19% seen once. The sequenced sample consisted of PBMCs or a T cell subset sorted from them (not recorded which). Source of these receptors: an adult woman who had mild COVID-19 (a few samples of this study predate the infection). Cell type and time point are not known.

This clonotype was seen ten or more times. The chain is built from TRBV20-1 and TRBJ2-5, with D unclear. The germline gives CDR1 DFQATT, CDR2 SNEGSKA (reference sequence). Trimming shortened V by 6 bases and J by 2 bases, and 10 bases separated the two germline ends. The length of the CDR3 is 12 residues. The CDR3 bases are TGCAGTGCCGGACCGTTACAAGAGACCCAGTACTTC. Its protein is CSAGPLQETQYF.

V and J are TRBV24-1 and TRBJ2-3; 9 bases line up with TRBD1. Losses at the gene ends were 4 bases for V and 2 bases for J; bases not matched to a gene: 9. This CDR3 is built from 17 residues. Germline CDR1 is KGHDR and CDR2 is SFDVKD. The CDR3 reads CATSDPRQGGHTDTQYF. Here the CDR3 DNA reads TGTGCCACCAGTGACCCCCGACAGGGGGGACACACAGATACGCAGTATTTT.

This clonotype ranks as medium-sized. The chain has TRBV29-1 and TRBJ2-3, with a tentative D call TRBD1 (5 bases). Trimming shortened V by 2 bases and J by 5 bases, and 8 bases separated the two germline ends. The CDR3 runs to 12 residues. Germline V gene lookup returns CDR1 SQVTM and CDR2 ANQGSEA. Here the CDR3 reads CSVEHRRDTQYF. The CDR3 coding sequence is TGCAGCGTTGAACACAGGAGAGATACGCAGTATTTT.

Here the CDR3 reads CASSIGQGASYEQYF. Here the CDR3 DNA reads TGTGCCAGCAGCATTGGACAGGGGGCTTCCTACGAGCAGTACTTC. The genes are TRBV11-1 and TRBJ2-7; 11 bases match TRBD1. With V trimmed by 5 bases and J by 1 base, 4 bases remained unmatched. The CDR3 length is 15 residues. Germline CDR1 is SGHAT and CDR2 is FQDESV (reference sequence).

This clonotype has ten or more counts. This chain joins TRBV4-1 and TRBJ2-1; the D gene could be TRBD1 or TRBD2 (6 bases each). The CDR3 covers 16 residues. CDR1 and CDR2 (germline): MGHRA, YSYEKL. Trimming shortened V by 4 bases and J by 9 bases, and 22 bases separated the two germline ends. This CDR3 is CASSRKDQGFGGEQFF. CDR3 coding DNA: TGCGCCAGCAGCCGAAAAGACCAGGGGTTCGGGGGTGAGCAGTTCTTC.

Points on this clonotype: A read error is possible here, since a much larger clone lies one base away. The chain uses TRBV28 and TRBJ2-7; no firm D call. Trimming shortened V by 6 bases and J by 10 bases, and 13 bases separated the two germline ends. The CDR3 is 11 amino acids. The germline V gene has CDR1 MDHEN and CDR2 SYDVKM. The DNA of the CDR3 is TGTGCCAGCAGCCTCCCAGGCGATCAGTACTTC. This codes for CASSLPGDQYF.

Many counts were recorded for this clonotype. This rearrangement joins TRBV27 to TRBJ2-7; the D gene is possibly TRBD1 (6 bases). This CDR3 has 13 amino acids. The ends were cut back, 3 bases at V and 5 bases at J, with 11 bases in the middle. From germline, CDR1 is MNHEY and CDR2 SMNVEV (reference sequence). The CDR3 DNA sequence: TGTGCCAGCAGTTTCCAGGACAGAAACGAGCAGTACTTC. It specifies CASSFQDRNEQYF.

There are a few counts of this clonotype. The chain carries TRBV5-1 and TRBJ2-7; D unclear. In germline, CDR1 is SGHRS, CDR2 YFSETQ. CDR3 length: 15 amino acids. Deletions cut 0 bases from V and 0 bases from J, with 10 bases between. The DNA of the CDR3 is TGCGCCAGCAGCTTGGAAGGATGGAGCTCCTACGAGCAGTACTTC. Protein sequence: CASSLEGWSSYEQYF. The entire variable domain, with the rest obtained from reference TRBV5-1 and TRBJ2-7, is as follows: KAGVTQTPRYLIKTRGQQVTLSCSPISGHRSVSWYQQTPGQGLQFLFEYFSETQRNKGNFPGRFSGRQFSNSRSEMNVSTLELGDSALYLCASSLEGWSSYEQYFGPGTRLTVT.

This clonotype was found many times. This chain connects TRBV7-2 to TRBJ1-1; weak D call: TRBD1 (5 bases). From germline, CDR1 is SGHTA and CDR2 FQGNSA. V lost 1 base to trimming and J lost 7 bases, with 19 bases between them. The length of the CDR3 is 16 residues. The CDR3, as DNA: TGTGCCAGCAGCTTAGGTTCCTCCTCCAGGGTCGTTGAAGCTTTCTTT. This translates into CASSLGSSSRVVEAFF.

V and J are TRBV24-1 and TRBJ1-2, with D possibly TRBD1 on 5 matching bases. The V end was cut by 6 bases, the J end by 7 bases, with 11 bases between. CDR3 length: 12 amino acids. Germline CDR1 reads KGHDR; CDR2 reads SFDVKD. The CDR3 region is CATSRQGFGYTF. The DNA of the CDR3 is TGTGCCACCAGTCGCCAGGGTTTTGGCTACACCTTC.

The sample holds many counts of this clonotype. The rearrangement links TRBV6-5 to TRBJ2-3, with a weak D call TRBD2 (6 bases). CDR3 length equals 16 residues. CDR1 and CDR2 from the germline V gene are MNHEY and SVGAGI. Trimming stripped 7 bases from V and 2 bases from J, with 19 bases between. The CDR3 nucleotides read TGTGCCAGCACCCTCCGGGGAGGAGGCGCCACAGATACGCAGTATTTT. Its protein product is CASTLRGGGATDTQYF.

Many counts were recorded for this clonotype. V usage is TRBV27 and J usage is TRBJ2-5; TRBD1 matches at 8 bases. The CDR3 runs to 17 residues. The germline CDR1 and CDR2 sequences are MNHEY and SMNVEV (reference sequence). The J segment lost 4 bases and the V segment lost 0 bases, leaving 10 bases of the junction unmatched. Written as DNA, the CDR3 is TGTGCCAGCAGTTTATCGTACGGGACAGGACGCGGAGAGACCCAGTACTTC. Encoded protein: CASSLSYGTGRGETQYF.

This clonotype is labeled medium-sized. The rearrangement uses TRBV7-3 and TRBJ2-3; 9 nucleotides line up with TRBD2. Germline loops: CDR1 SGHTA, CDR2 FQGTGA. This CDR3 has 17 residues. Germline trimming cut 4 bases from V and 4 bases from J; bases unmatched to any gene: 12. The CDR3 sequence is CASSSGLASPAADTQYF. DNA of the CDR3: TGTGCCAGCAGCTCAGGACTAGCGAGCCCTGCGGCAGATACGCAGTATTTT.

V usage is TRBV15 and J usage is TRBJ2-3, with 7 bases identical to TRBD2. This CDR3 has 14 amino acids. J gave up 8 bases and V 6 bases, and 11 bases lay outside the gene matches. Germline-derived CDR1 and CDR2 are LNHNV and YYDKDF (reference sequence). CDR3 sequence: CATRDGRGSITQYF. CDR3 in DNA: TGTGCCACCAGAGATGGGAGGGGATCCATTACGCAGTATTTT.

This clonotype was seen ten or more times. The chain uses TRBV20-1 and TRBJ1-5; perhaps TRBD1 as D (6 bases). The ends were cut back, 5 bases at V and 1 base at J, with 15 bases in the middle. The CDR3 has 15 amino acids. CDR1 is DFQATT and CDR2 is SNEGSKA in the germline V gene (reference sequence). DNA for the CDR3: TGCAGTGCTTCGAGACAGGTTGGGAGCAATCAGCCCCAGCATTTT. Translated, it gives CSASRQVGSNQPQHF.